This T cell receptor beta chain was documented in a study of cytomegalovirus exposure and HLA in healthy donors. Germline V gene data show CDR1 as MDHEN and CDR2 as SYDVKM. Unmatched junction bases numbered 7, after V lost 5 bases and J lost 4 bases. The CDR3 has 14 amino acids. 13 Jbeta primers and 60 Vbeta primers were used for the PCR. Generated by immunoSEQ multiplex PCR, the TCRdb table keeps only in-frame clones and is missing some. Of around 150,000 clones listed, about 60% were seen once; the top ten hold about 7.1%. Input material: PBMCs. The chain couples TRBV28 to TRBJ1-2, with 7 bases aligning to TRBD1. The TCR comes from a woman aged 60 to 75 in good health and CMV-seropositive. CDR3 region: CASSGGGQSYGYTF. As DNA, the CDR3 is TGTGCCAGCAGTGGAGGGGGACAGAGCTATGGCTACACCTTC.